Each of the 18 T cell receptor beta chains below was sequenced from the same sample in a study of blood T cell repertoires in COVID-19. Produced via immunoSEQ multiplex PCR; TCRdb's table is partial and in-frame only. The sample holds roughly 370,000 clones, roughly 89% seen once. Sequencing input: PBMCs or T cells enriched from blood (not recorded which). Source of these receptors: a woman aged 45-65 years who had recovered from COVID-19.

This chain joins TRBV7-9 and TRBJ2-6; D remains ambiguous. CDR3 length equals 16 residues. Germline V gene lookup returns CDR1 SEHNR and CDR2 FQNEAQ (reference sequence). The ends were cut back, 1 base at V and 0 bases at J, with 7 bases in the middle. This CDR3 reads CASSLVRDSGANVLTF. The DNA of the CDR3 is TGTGCCAGCAGCTTAGTACGCGACTCTGGGGCCAACGTCCTGACTTTC.

V usage is TRBV12-3 or TRBV12-4 and J usage is TRBJ2-7, with D unclear. The CDR3 contains 13 residues. V lost 2 bases and J lost 5, with 10 bases in between. The CDR3 region has the DNA TGTGCCAGCAGTTTATCCCTAGTCCACGAGCAGTACTTC. Residues: CASSLSLVHEQYF.

The rearrangement links TRBV30 to TRBJ2-4; tentative D call: TRBD2 (6 bases). The CDR3 is 13 amino acids. Germline V CDR1 and CDR2: GTSNPN, SVGIG (reference sequence). V shed 0 bases and J shed 7 bases, with 10 bases lying between them. The CDR3 spells CAWSVGGVNIQYF. The CDR3 bases are TGTGCCTGGAGTGTAGGAGGGGTGAACATTCAGTACTTC.

The V and J genes are TRBV4-1 and TRBJ2-7; a weak D match, TRBD1 (5 bases). The CDR3 is 16 amino acids. In germline, CDR1 is MGHRA, CDR2 YSYEKL. V dropped 0 bases and J dropped 7 bases, with 19 bases sitting between them. The CDR3 spells CASSQDFTGPYREQYF. The CDR3 DNA follows: TGCGCCAGCAGCCAAGACTTCACCGGGCCGTACAGGGAGCAGTACTTC.

This chain joins TRBV5-6 and TRBJ1-2; 7 positions agree with TRBD1. The V gene end was trimmed by 5 bases and the J gene end by 7 bases; junction bases not matched to a gene: 2. Germline loops: CDR1 SGHDT, CDR2 YYEEEE. This CDR3 region has 11 residues. CDR3 protein: CASRRTGGYTF. CDR3 coding DNA: TGTGCCAGCAGACGGACAGGTGGCTACACCTTC.

The V gene is TRBV4-2, the J gene TRBJ1-1; 7 bases match TRBD1. V trimming: 1 base; J trimming: 4 bases; junction bases outside the gene matches: 6. Germline V lookup: CDR1 LGHNA, CDR2 YNFKEQ. CDR3 size: 15 residues. CDR3 region: CASSQVDRDSTEAFF. CDR3 sequence (DNA): TGTGCCAGCAGCCAAGTTGACAGGGACAGCACTGAAGCTTTCTTT.

This clone has more than one count but fewer than ten. J is TRBJ1-2 and V is TRBV11-2, with 7 positions matching TRBD1. Germline CDR1 SGHAT, CDR2 FQNNGV. The CDR3 runs 12 residues. V was clipped by 5 bases and J by 8 bases; unmatched bases: 5. Here the CDR3 reads CASSTRTGGYTF. DNA for the CDR3: TGTGCCAGCAGCACCCGGACAGGCGGCTACACCTTC.

This clone has only a few counts. The V and J genes are TRBV7-2 and TRBJ2-3; 9 nucleotides match TRBD2. Germline lookup yields CDR1 SGHTA and CDR2 FQGNSA. V trimming: 5 bases; J trimming: 1 base; junction bases outside the gene matches: 10. The CDR3 length is 17 residues. CDR3 coding DNA: TGTGCCAGCAGCCTCGGCGGGGGGGCCTTTGGCACAGATACGCAGTATTTT. Translated, it gives CASSLGGGAFGTDTQYF.

The chain couples TRBV5-5 to TRBJ2-7; 9 nucleotides match TRBD1. The CDR3 totals 14 residues. V lost 4 bases and J lost 5; bases outside the gene matches: 7. Germline assignment: CDR1 SGHKS and CDR2 YYEKEE (reference sequence). The CDR3 here is CASSRQGGTDEQYF. The CDR3 DNA reads as TGTGCCAGCAGCCGACAGGGGGGAACCGACGAGCAGTACTTC.

The rearrangement links TRBV7-3 to TRBJ2-1, with 7 bases that match TRBD1. V shed 0 bases, J shed 7 bases, and the junction held 12 bases outside the gene matches. The CDR3 consists of 17 residues. Germline CDR1 reads SGHTA; CDR2 reads FQGTGA. The CDR3 protein is CASSLTDRVPFENEQFF. DNA of the CDR3: TGTGCCAGCAGCTTAACCGACAGGGTCCCCTTTGAGAATGAGCAGTTCTTC. The full variable domain, its missing parts supplied by reference TRBV7-3 and TRBJ2-1, is GAGVSQTPSNKVTEKGKYVELRCDPISGHTALYWYRQSLGQGPEFLIYFQGTGAADDSGLPNDRFFAVRPEGSVSTLKIQRTERGDSAVYLCASSLTDRVPFENEQFFGPGTRLTVL.

The chain links TRBV10-3 to TRBJ1-2; TRBD1 matches 7 bases. Germline CDR1 is ENHRY and CDR2 is SYGVKD. The CDR3 is 14 amino acids. Losses at the gene ends were 1 base for V and 8 bases for J; bases not matched to a gene: 7. The CDR3 coding sequence is TGTGCCATCAGTGAGTTTAGGGACAGTGACGGCTACACCTTC. Its translation is CAISEFRDSDGYTF.

The chain is built from TRBV7-8 and TRBJ2-7; 10 bases map to TRBD1. The CDR3 contains 20 residues. Germline values: CDR1 SGHVS, CDR2 FQNEAQ. J gave up 3 bases and V 6 bases, and 23 bases lay outside the gene matches. The DNA for the CDR3 is TGTGCCAGCAGGTACTCCTGGGGGGGGACAGGGGCTTTCGGGAACTACGAGCAGTACTTC. Amino acids: CASRYSWGGTGAFGNYEQYF.

This chain joins TRBV29-1 and TRBJ2-5, with D maybe TRBD1 (5 bases). Trimming removed 6 bases from V and 1 base from J, with 9 bases in between. The CDR3 extends over 12 amino acids. Germline CDR1 and CDR2: SQVTM and ANQGSEA. CDR3 amino acids: CSVRTTQETQYF. CDR3 nucleotide sequence: TGCAGCGTGCGGACAACCCAAGAGACCCAGTACTTC.

The chain is built from TRBV7-9 and TRBJ2-3; 10 bases fit TRBD2. The CDR3 is made up of 16 amino acids. Germline CDR1 reads SEHNR; CDR2 reads FQNEAQ (reference sequence). V dropped 7 bases and J dropped 1; count of bases not matched to a gene: 8. This CDR3 reads CASTEIAGGRTDTQYF. The CDR3 region has the DNA TGTGCCAGCACCGAAATAGCGGGGGGCCGCACAGATACGCAGTATTTT.

The rearrangement links TRBV5-1 to TRBJ2-5; 9 bases map to TRBD1. The CDR3 length is 13 residues. Trimming removed 3 bases from V and 3 bases from J; junction bases left unmatched: 0. Germline V gene sequence: CDR1 SGHRS, CDR2 YFSETQ. CDR3 in DNA: TGCGCCAGCAGCTGGACAGGGGAAGAGACCCAGTACTTC. Translation: CASSWTGEETQYF.

CDR3 amino acids: CASSLRLEQFF. The CDR3 nucleotides read TGTGCCAGCAGTTTAAGACTAGAGCAGTTCTTC. The chain uses TRBV28 and TRBJ2-1; D is perhaps TRBD2 (5 bases). CDR3 size: 11 residues. The V and J ends lost 2 bases and 10 bases respectively, with 6 bases between them. Germline V lookup: CDR1 MDHEN, CDR2 SYDVKM.

This CDR3 reads CARETGEPSKSRRGNTIYF. DNA for the CDR3: TGTGCCAGAGAAACGGGGGAACCATCCAAATCCCGCCGCGGAAACACCATATATTTT. The rearrangement links TRBV3-1 (or the pseudogene TRBV3-2) to TRBJ1-3, with a possible D match to TRBD1 (5 bases). The V end was cut by 9 bases, the J end by 4 bases, with 31 bases between. Germline V gene lookup returns CDR1 LGHDT and CDR2 YNNKEL (reference sequence). CDR3 length: 19 residues.

The J gene is TRBJ2-3, the V gene TRBV5-1; D is uncertain. Germline values: CDR1 SGHRS, CDR2 YFSETQ. The CDR3 length is 13 residues. The V gene lost 0 bases and the J gene lost 8 bases, with 10 bases spanning the gap. The CDR3 spells CASSLDGVLTQYF. CDR3 nucleotide sequence: TGCGCCAGCAGCTTGGACGGTGTTCTTACGCAGTATTTT.